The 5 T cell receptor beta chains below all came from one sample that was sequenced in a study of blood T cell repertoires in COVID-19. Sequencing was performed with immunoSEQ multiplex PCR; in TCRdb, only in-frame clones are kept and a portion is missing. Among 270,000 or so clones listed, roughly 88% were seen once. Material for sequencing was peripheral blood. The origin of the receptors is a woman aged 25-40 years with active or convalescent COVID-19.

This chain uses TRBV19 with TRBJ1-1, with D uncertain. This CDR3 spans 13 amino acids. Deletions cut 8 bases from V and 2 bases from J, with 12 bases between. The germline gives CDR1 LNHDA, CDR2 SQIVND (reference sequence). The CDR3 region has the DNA TGTGCCAGTGGGAGACGGAGAAACACTGAAGCTTTCTTT. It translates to CASGRRRNTEAFF.

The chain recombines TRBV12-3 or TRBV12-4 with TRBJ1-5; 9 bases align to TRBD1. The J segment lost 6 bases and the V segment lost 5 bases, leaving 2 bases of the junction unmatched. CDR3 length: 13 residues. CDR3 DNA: TGTGCCAGCAGTAGACAGGGGGGTCAGCCCCAGCATTTT. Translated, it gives CASSRQGGQPQHF.

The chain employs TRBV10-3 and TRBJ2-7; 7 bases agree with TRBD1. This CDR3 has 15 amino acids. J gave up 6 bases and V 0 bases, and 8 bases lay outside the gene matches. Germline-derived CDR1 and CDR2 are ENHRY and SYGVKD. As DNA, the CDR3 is TGTGCCATCAGTGAGTCGGGACAGCTCATAGGCGAGCAGTACTTC. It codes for CAISESGQLIGEQYF.

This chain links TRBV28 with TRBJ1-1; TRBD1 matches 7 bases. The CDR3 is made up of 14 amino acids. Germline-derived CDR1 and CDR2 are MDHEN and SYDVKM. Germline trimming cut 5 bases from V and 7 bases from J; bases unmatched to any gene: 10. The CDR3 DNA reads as TGTGCCAGCAGTGCCGCCTACAGGGGAAATGAAGCTTTCTTT. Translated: CASSAAYRGNEAFF.

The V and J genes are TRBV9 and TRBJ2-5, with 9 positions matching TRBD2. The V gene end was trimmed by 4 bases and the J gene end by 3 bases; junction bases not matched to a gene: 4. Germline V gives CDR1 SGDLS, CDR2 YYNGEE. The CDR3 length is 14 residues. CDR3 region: CASSPSSGEETQYF. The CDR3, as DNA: TGTGCCAGCAGCCCTTCTAGCGGGGAAGAGACCCAGTACTTC.